This entry lists 4 T cell receptor beta chains sequenced from one sample in a study of blood T cells in healthy people across ages. With a J-beta primer mix and a sample-barcoded 5' primer, a second PCR ran roughly 6 to 12 cycles. TCRdb processed the 5' RACE reads anew with MiXCR; each CDR3 protein has one entry. The top ten clones hold approximately 12% of a sample with fewer than 950,000 distinct CDR3 sequences, about 34% of them seen once. The sample comprised blood. The receptors come from a man aged 18-30 years in good health.

This rearrangement joins TRBV20-1 to TRBJ2-1; possibly TRBD2 for D (7 bases). V was clipped by 4 bases and J by 13 bases, with 14 bases between them. The germline CDR1 and CDR2 sequences are DFQATT and SNEGSKA (reference sequence). CDR3 length: 11 amino acids. This chain's CDR3 is CSATRGGTQFF. The CDR3 coding sequence is TGCAGTGCTACAAGGGGGGGGACCCAGTTCTTC.

By share of the sample, this clonotype is medium-sized. This may be a read error: a much more frequent sequence differs by one nucleotide. This rearrangement joins TRBV7-9 to TRBJ2-1; D may be TRBD2 (7 bases). Germline assignment: CDR1 SEHNR and CDR2 FQNEAQ (reference sequence). The CDR3 is 16 residues long. V was trimmed by 3 bases and J by 0 bases, leaving 12 bases between them. Here the CDR3 reads CASSLKGGSSYNEQFF. DNA for the CDR3: TGTGCCAGCAGCTTGAAGGGGGGGAGCTCCTACAATGAGCAGTTCTTC.

In its sample, this clonotype was seen many times. V is TRBV4-3 and J is TRBJ1-2; 7 bases align to TRBD1. J gave up 5 bases and V 4 bases, and 7 bases lay outside the gene matches. Germline loops: CDR1 LGHNA, CDR2 YSLEER. This CDR3 comprises 14 residues. The CDR3 sequence: CASSRTQGYYGYTF. CDR3 in DNA: TGCGCCAGCAGCCGCACACAGGGGTATTATGGCTACACCTTC.

This clonotype came up many times. V gene TRBV4-3 combines with J gene TRBJ2-1, with no clear D. V was trimmed by 0 bases and J by 4 bases, leaving 10 bases between them. CDR1 LGHNA and CDR2 YSLEER come from the germline V gene. This CDR3 has 15 amino acids. In nucleotides, the CDR3 is TGCGCCAGCAGCCAAGATAGTCGCAGGTACAATGAGCAGTTCTTC. Protein sequence: CASSQDSRRYNEQFF.